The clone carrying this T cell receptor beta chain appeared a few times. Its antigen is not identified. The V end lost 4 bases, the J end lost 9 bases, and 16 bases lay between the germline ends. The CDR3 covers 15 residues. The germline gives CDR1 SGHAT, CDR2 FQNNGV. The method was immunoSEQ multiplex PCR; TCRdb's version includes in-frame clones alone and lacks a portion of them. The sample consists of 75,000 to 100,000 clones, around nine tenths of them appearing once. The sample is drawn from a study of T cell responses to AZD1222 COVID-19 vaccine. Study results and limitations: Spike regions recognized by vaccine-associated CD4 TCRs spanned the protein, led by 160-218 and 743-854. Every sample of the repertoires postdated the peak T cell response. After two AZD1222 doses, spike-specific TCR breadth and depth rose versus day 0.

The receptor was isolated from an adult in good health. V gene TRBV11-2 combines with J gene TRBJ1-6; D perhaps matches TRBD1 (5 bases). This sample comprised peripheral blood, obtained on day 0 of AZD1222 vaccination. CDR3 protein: CASSSAASGGSPLHF. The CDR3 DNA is TGTGCCAGCAGCTCCGCCGCCTCGGGGGGTTCACCCCTCCACTTT. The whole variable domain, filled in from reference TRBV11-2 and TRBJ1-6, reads EAGVAQSPRYKIIEKRQSVAFWCNPISGHATLYWYQQILGQGPKLLIQFQNNGVVDDSQLPKDRFSAERLKGVDSTLKIQPAKLEDSAVYLCASSSAASGGSPLHFGNGTRLTVT.